The table lists the clone carrying this T cell receptor beta chain with a count of one. Its antigen is still unknown. These data are taken from a study of OX40 agonist ivuxolimab in advanced cancers. Study context: Every 2 weeks, ivuxolimab was infused into the patients intravenously at between 0.01 and 10 mg/kg.

Notes on the study in general: Mean expanded clone counts were higher in CD8+ than CD4+ T cells.

The CDR3 runs 16 residues. Unmatched junction bases numbered 10, after V lost 5 bases and J lost 2 bases. The V gene's germline CDR1 is SGHRS and CDR2 YFSETQ. Using immunoSEQ multiplex PCR, the repertoire was profiled, and TCRdb retains in-frame clones only, with some absent. There are about 28,000 clones in the sample; less than 85% occur only once, and around 26% lies in the top ten. The origin of this receptor is an adult with an advanced solid tumor such as melanoma, head and neck, liver or kidney cancer. The rearrangement uses TRBV5-1 and TRBJ2-7; TRBD2 matches 10 bases. Material: CD4+ or CD8+ T cells sorted from blood, obtained in a trial of the OX40 agonist ivuxolimab. Here the CDR3 reads CASSSSSGSQTYEQYF. Written as DNA, the CDR3 is TGCGCCAGCAGTTCTTCTAGCGGGAGCCAAACCTACGAGCAGTACTTC.